Here is one TCR beta chain with its context. The data stem from a study of T cell changes during pregnancy in multiple sclerosis. Clones were sequenced by immunoSEQ multiplex PCR, and TCRdb holds only the in-frame ones, with some missing. The table shows 72,000 or so clones, with 93% occurring only once. The CDR3 length is 17 residues. Germline assignment: CDR1 SGHTA and CDR2 FQGNSA. V was clipped by 0 bases and J by 7 bases; unmatched bases: 10. The receptor was derived from a female donor with multiple sclerosis, enrolled in a pregnancy study. Source: peripheral blood, taken in the second trimester of pregnancy. V usage is TRBV7-2 and J usage is TRBJ1-4; 8 bases fit TRBD1. CDR3 DNA: TGTGCCAGCAGCTTAGCGACCCGACAGGGGAAGGGTGAAAAACTGTTTTTT. Protein product: CASSLATRQGKGEKLFF.